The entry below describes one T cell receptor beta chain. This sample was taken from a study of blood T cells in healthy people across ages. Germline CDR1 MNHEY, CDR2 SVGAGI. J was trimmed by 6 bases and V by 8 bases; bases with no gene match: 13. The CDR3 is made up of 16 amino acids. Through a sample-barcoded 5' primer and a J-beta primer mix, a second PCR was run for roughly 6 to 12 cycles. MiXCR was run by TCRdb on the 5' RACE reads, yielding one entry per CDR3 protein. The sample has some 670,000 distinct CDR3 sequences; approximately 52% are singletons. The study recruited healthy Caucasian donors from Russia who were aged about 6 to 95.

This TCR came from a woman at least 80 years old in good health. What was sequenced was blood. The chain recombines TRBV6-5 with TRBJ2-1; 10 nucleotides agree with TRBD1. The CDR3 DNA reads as TGTGCCAGCCGAAAAGCAGGGACAGGGGATTTCAATGAGCAGTTCTTC. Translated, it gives CASRKAGTGDFNEQFF.